This T cell receptor (beta chain) was sequenced for a study of shared clonotypes between healthy human individuals. Overall study: The cohort had a couple of women and three men, ages 18 to 49. The study, taken as a whole, reports: Among donors, sharing of clonotypes was expected to be affected by sequencing depth. The low donor count limited represented genetic and exposure-history diversity.

Looked up from germline, CDR1 is MDHEN and CDR2 is SYDVKM. The V and J ends lost 6 bases and 0 bases, in that order; junction bases with no gene match: 3. The CDR3 is 14 residues long. For this clone: The antigen remains undetermined. Additional DNA sequences in this sample encode the identical CDR3.

Every donor was a Caucasian adult from Nashville, Tennessee. The table came from immunoSEQ multiplex PCR; TCRdb's copy has only in-frame clones and leaves some out. The data contain some 530,000 clones, around 80% of them singletons. The sample comprised PBMCs. The rearrangement joins TRBV28 to TRBJ2-3; 7 positions match TRBD2. This clonotype was obtained from a woman aged 40 to 55 in good health. Some clones in this sample may be carry-over from other donors' samples. The CDR3 protein is CASRSGTSTDTQYF. The CDR3 nucleotides are TGTGCCAGCAGGAGCGGGACTAGCACAGATACGCAGTATTTT. The variable domain in full, completed from reference TRBV28 and TRBJ2-3, reads DVKVTQSSRYLVKRTGEKVFLECVQDMDHENMFWYRQDPGLGLRLIYFSYDVKMKEKGDIPEGYSVSREKKERFSLILESASTNQTSMYLCASRSGTSTDTQYFGPGTRLTVL.